The following is a T cell receptor beta chain sequence with its context. Antigen specificity is unknown. This entry belongs to a study of T cells in Graves' hyperthyroidism and ophthalmopathy. Broader study findings: Peripheral blood also featured most of the thyroid clonotypes expanded above 0.001.

Amplification targeted TCR beta CDR3 regions from RNA transcripts. HTBI primers drove first-round RT-PCR of the TCR CDR3. TCRdb reprocessed the multiplex PCR reads with MiXCR, giving one entry per CDR3 protein. The table has hundreds of thousands of distinct CDR3 sequences, roughly a quarter seen once; the top ten hold about a third. Germline V gene sequence: CDR1 LNHNV, CDR2 YYDKDF (reference sequence). Trimming cost V 1 base and J 2 bases, with 12 bases left between them. CDR3 length equals 16 residues. Sequenced sample: blood. The TCR originated in a woman aged 40 to 50 with Graves' ophthalmopathy. This chain uses TRBV15 with TRBJ1-3, with D possibly being TRBD1 (5 bases). The CDR3 DNA is TGTGCCACCAGCAGAGGCCAGACAGTGGCTGGAAACACCATATATTTT. Residues: CATSRGQTVAGNTIYF. Full variable domain (rest looked up from reference TRBV15 and TRBJ1-3): DAMVIQNPRYQVTQFGKPVTLSCSQTLNHNVMYWYQQKSSQAPKLLFHYYDKDFNNEADTPDNFQSRRPNTSFCFLDIRSPGLGDTAMYLCATSRGQTVAGNTIYFGEGSWLTVV.